A single T cell receptor beta chain is shown here with its context. The data were obtained in a study of T cells in narcolepsy. Some clones are missing from TCRdb's copy, which holds only in-frame ones; the method was immunoSEQ multiplex PCR. The table includes tens of thousands of clones, around 83% detected once. CDR3 size: 13 residues. V lost 1 base to trimming and J lost 3 bases, with 8 bases between them. The germline gives CDR1 SGHNT, CDR2 YYREEE (reference sequence). The chain couples TRBV5-4 to TRBJ2-7; D is perhaps TRBD1 (6 bases). Material for sequencing was CD45RA- memory CD4+ T cells from PBMCs. This clonotype was obtained from a human donor with narcolepsy. The CDR3: CASSLQGSYEQYF. DNA for the CDR3: TGTGCCAGCAGCTTGCAGGGGAGCTACGAGCAGTACTTC.